This T cell receptor (beta chain) was profiled in a study of cytomegalovirus exposure and HLA in healthy donors. Both 60 Vbeta primers and 13 Jbeta primers went into the PCR. Measured with immunoSEQ multiplex PCR; TCRdb has only the in-frame clones, and not every one. The data show 160,000 or so clones, 80% to 85% seen once. The source material was PBMCs. The receptor was derived from a man aged 18 to 29 in good health and CMV-seronegative.

The CDR3 bases are TGTGCCAGCAGACAACCGGGACACAAATCCTATGGCTACACCTTC. Encoded protein: CASRQPGHKSYGYTF. The V gene is TRBV28, the J gene TRBJ1-2; D perhaps matches TRBD1 (6 bases). The length of the CDR3 is 15 residues. The V end lost 6 bases, the J end lost 4 bases, and 18 bases lay between the germline ends. Germline V lookup: CDR1 MDHEN, CDR2 SYDVKM.